One sample yielded the 5 T cell receptor beta chains listed below, sequenced in a study of blood T cell repertoires in COVID-19. Generated by immunoSEQ multiplex PCR, the TCRdb table keeps only in-frame clones and is missing some. The data contain 350,000 to 450,000 clones, roughly 90% of them singletons. The sample taken for sequencing was PBMCs or T cells enriched from blood (not recorded which). The source is a woman between 25 and 40 years old who had recovered from COVID-19.

This clone was recorded only once. The V call is TRBV9, the J call TRBJ2-6; D remains ambiguous. The CDR3 has 15 residues. Germline CDR1 SGDLS, CDR2 YYNGEE. V lost 0 bases and J lost 0, with 4 bases in between. This chain's CDR3 is CASSVDLSGANVLTF. For the CDR3, the DNA is TGTGCCAGCAGCGTAGATCTCTCTGGGGCCAACGTCCTGACTTTC.

The chain is built from TRBV15 and TRBJ2-3; 8 bases map to TRBD2. V was pared by 2 bases and J by 0 bases, with 7 bases of the junction left unmatched. CDR3 size: 17 residues. CDR1 is LNHNV, CDR2 YYDKDF, per germline (reference sequence). The CDR3 is CATSRTISGASTDTQYF. The DNA for the CDR3 is TGTGCCACCAGCAGAACTATTAGCGGGGCGAGCACAGATACGCAGTATTTT. The full variable domain, its missing parts supplied by reference TRBV15 and TRBJ2-3, is DAMVIQNPRYQVTQFGKPVTLSCSQTLNHNVMYWYQQKSSQAPKLLFHYYDKDFNNEADTPDNFQSRRPNTSFCFLDIRSPGLGDTAMYLCATSRTISGASTDTQYFGPGTRLTVL.

The sample holds a few counts of this clone. The rearrangement links TRBV7-6 to TRBJ2-1; D ambiguous. This CDR3 spans 12 amino acids. The V gene lost 0 bases and the J gene lost 9 bases, with 6 bases spanning the gap. Germline CDR1 and CDR2: SGHVS and FNYEAQ. For the CDR3, the DNA is TGTGCCAGCAGCTTAGCCATTAGTGAGCAGTTCTTC. Encoded protein: CASSLAISEQFF.

The chain is built from TRBV19 and TRBJ1-5; TRBD1 might be the D (6 bases). The CDR3 extends over 15 amino acids. V lost 6 bases and J lost 6, with 18 bases in between. Germline V CDR1 and CDR2: LNHDA, SQIVND (reference sequence). CDR3 in amino acids: CASRGRGGLRQPQHF. The CDR3 DNA reads as TGTGCCAGTAGAGGGAGGGGGGGGCTTCGTCAGCCCCAGCATTTT.

The chain couples TRBV19 to TRBJ1-5; TRBD1 matches 9 bases. The CDR3 runs 15 residues. Trimming removed 5 bases from V and 5 bases from J; junction bases left unmatched: 7. From germline, CDR1 is LNHDA and CDR2 SQIVND (reference sequence). CDR3 sequence: CASSVAQGAYQPQHF. The CDR3, as DNA: TGTGCCAGTAGTGTAGCACAGGGGGCGTATCAGCCCCAGCATTTT.